This T cell receptor beta chain emerged from a study of shared clonotypes between healthy human individuals. The study drew all its donors from Caucasian adults living in Nashville, Tennessee. Germline trimming cut 6 bases from V and 9 bases from J; bases unmatched to any gene: 10. The CDR3 is 14 residues long. Germline CDR1 is SGHTA and CDR2 is FQGTGA. The quantity of DNA used in unsorted PBMC replicate PCRs was 250 to 350 ng, corresponding to 30,000 to 35,000 T cell genomes. Here immunoSEQ multiplex PCR was the method, and the copy in TCRdb shows in-frame clones only, minus some. The sample has some 510,000 clones; 60% to 85% are singletons.

The chain is built from TRBV7-3 and TRBJ2-1, with 8 bases aligning to TRBD2. The specimen sequenced was PBMCs. The TCR comes from a woman in her forties in good health. Some clones in this sample may be carry-over from other donors' samples. CDR3 amino acids: CASRFGTSSTEQFF. CDR3 in DNA: TGTGCCAGCAGGTTCGGGACTAGTAGTACTGAGCAGTTCTTC.